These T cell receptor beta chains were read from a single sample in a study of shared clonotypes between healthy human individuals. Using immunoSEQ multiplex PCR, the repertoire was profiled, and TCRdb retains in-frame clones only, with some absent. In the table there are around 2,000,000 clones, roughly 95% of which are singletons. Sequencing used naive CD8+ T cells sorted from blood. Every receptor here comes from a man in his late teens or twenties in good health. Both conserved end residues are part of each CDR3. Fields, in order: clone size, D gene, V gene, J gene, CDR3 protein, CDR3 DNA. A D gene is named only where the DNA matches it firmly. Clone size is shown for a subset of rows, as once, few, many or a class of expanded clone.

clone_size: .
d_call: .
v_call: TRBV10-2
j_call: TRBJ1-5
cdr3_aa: CASSGTGNQPQHF
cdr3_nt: TGCGCCAGCAGTGGGACAGGCAATCAGCCCCAGCATTTT

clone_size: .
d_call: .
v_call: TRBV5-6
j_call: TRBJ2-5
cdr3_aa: CASSYSGAPFETQYF
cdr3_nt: TGTGCCAGCAGCTATTCCGGGGCCCCCTTTGAGACCCAGTACTTC

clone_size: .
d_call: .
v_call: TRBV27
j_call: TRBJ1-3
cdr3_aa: CASSSIDGNTIYF
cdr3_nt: TGTGCCAGCAGTTCTATTGATGGAAACACCATATATTTT

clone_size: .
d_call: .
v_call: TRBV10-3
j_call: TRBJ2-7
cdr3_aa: CAISDGDYEQYF
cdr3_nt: TGTGCCATCAGTGATGGGGACTACGAGCAGTACTTC

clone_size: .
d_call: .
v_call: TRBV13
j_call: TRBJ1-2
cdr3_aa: CASSLGQGYGYTF
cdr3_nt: TGTGCCAGCAGCTTAGGACAGGGTTATGGCTACACCTTC

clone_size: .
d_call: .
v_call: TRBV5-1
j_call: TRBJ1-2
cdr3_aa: CASSPYNYGYTF
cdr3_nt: TGCGCCAGCAGCCCGTACAACTATGGCTACACCTTC

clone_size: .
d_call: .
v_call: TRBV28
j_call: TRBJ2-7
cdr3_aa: CASSWGSDEQYF
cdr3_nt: TGTGCCAGCAGTTGGGGAAGCGACGAGCAGTACTTC

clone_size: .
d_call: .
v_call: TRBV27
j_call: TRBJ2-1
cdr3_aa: CASSLGYNEQFF
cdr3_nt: TGTGCCAGCAGTTTGGGGTACAATGAGCAGTTCTTC

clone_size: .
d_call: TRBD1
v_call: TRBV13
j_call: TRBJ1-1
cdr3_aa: CASSQDRVVEAFF
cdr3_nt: TGTGCCAGCAGCCAAGACAGGGTGGTTGAAGCTTTCTTT

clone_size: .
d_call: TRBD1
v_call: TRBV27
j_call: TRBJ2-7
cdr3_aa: CATGQGAYEQYF
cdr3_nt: TGTGCGACCGGACAGGGGGCCTACGAGCAGTACTTC

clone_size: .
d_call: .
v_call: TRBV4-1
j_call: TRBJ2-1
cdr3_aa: CASSQVGTAQIF
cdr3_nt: TGCGCCAGCAGCCAAGTGGGGACCGCCCAGATCTTC

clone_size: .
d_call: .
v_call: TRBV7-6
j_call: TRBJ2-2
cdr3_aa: CASRTEGGELFF
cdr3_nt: TGTGCCAGCAGAACGGAGGGCGGGGAGCTGTTTTTT

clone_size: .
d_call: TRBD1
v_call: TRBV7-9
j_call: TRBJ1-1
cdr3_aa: CASSGEQGARTEAFF
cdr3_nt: TGTGCCAGCAGCGGAGAACAGGGGGCGAGGACTGAAGCTTTCTTT

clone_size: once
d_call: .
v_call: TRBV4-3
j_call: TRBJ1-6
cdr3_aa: CASSQDWESSYNSPLHF
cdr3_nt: TGCGCCAGCAGCCAAGATTGGGAGAGCTCCTATAATTCACCCCTCCACTTT

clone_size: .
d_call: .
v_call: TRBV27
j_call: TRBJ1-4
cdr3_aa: CASTSIPATNEKLFF
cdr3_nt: TGTGCCAGCACCTCAATACCTGCAACTAATGAAAAACTGTTTTTT

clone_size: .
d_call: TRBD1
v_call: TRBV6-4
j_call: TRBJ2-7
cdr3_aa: CASSDRTGANYEQYF
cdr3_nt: TGTGCCAGCAGTGATAGGACAGGGGCAAACTACGAGCAGTACTTC

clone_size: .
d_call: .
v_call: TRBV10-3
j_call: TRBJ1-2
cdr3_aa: CAISESAGDGYTF
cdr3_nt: TGTGCCATCAGTGAGTCGGCGGGGGATGGCTACACCTTC

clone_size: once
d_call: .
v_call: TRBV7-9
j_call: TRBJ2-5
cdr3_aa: CASSPSLGETQYF
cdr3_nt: TGTGCCAGCAGCCCCTCCTTGGGGGAGACCCAGTACTTC

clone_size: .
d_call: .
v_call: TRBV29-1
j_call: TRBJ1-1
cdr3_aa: CSAATGTEAFF
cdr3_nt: TGCAGCGCCGCGACTGGCACTGAAGCTTTCTTT

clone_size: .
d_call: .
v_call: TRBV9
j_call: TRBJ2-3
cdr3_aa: CASSPTGLVTDTQYF
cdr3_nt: TGTGCCAGCAGCCCTACGGGGCTAGTCACAGATACGCAGTATTTT

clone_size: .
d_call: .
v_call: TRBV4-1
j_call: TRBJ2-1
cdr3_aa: CASSQDSASYNEQFF
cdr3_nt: TGCGCCAGCAGCCAAGATTCAGCCTCCTACAATGAGCAGTTCTTC

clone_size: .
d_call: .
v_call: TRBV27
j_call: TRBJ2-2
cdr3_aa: CASSYRDPTGELFF
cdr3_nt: TGTGCCAGCAGTTACCGGGACCCAACCGGGGAGCTGTTTTTT

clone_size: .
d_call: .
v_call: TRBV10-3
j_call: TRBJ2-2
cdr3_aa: CAISDLGATGELFF
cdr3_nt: TGTGCCATCAGTGATTTGGGGGCAACCGGGGAGCTGTTTTTT

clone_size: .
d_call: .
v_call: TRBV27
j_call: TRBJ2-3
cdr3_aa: CASSLGASASTDTQYF
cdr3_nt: TGTGCCAGCAGTTTAGGCGCGAGTGCTAGCACAGATACGCAGTATTTT

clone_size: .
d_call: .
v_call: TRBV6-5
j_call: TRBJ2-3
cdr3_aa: CASSYNGQGDTQYF
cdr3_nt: TGTGCCAGCAGTTACAACGGACAAGGGGATACGCAGTATTTT